This is a list of T cell receptor beta chains from one sample in a study of blood T cell repertoires in COVID-19. Repertoires were generated with immunoSEQ multiplex PCR, while TCRdb's copy carries only in-frame clones and drops some. The sample records 300,000 to 400,000 clones, around 90% being singletons. The sample consisted of peripheral blood. The origin of the receptors is a human donor in a cohort sampled during active COVID-19. Each CDR3 is given with its conserved first and last residue. D genes are given only for firm matches.

j_call | v_call | d_call | cdr3_nt | cdr3_aa
TRBJ2-7 | TRBV9 | TRBD1 | TGTGCCAGCAGCGTAGTAGGGGGCTTTGGTACGGAGCAGTACTTC | CASSVVGGFGTEQYF
TRBJ1-2 | TRBV30 | - | TGTGCCTGGATTCGGACAGATATTTACTATGGCTACACCTTC | CAWIRTDIYYGYTF
TRBJ1-5 | TRBV5-5 | - | TGTGCCAGCAACTCAGGGGCAGAGAATCAGCCCCAGCATTTT | CASNSGAENQPQHF
TRBJ2-6 | TRBV5-4 | - | TGTGCCAGCAGCCCCCAGGGCTCTGGGGCCAACGTCCTGACTTTC | CASSPQGSGANVLTF
TRBJ1-1 | TRBV9 | - | TGTGCCAGCAGCGGAGGGGGAGACACTGAAGCTTTCTTT | CASSGGGDTEAFF
TRBJ1-1 | TRBV3-1/TRBV3-2 | TRBD1 | TGTGCCAGCAGCTCTGACAGGGGAGGTCGGGCTTTCTTT | CASSSDRGGRAFF
TRBJ2-7 | TRBV28 | - | TGTGCCCCACCCCCAGGGCTCACCTACGAGCAGTACTTC | CAPPPGLTYEQYF
TRBJ2-3 | TRBV19 | TRBD1 | TGTGCCAGTAGTATGGACAGGGGGGGCCGAAATACGCAGTATTTT | CASSMDRGGRNTQYF
TRBJ2-2 | TRBV30 | - | TGTGCCTGGAGCACAGGGAACACCGGGGAGCTGTTTTTT | CAWSTGNTGELFF
TRBJ2-3 | TRBV15 | TRBD1 | TGTGCCACCAGCGGTCGGACAGGGGGGACAGATACGCAGTATTTT | CATSGRTGGTDTQYF
TRBJ1-4 | TRBV6-6 | - | TGTGCCAGCAGTCAGACTGATAGTAATGAAAAACTGTTTTTT | CASSQTDSNEKLFF